This T cell receptor (beta chain) was identified in a study of T-cell reconstitution after alpha-beta-depleted transplantation in children. Germline assignment: CDR1 LNHNV and CDR2 YYDKDF (reference sequence). CDR3 length: 16 residues. Deletions cut 3 bases from V and 4 bases from J, with 19 bases between. This clonotype was observed at least ten times. Unique molecular identifiers were incorporated during preparation of the TCRbeta library. TCRdb re-called the PCR reads through MiXCR, storing one row per CDR3 protein. The repertoire holds approximately 490,000 distinct CDR3 sequences, with around 13% as singletons.

The J gene is TRBJ2-7, the V gene TRBV15; D is ambiguous. The clonotype was recovered from a human donor who donated a stem cell graft to a child with combined immunodeficiency. Here the sequenced sample was PBMCs from the stem cell graft donor, taken from the stem cell graft. CDR3 in DNA: TGTGCCACCAGCAGCTCCCTTTACACTGAGGTTTACGAGCAGTACTTC. The encoded protein is CATSSSLYTEVYEQYF.